The 12 T cell receptor beta chains in this list originate from one sample, sequenced in a study of T cells after yellow fever vaccination. TCRdb reanalysed the 5' RACE reads using MiXCR and keeps one entry per CDR3 protein. Of approximately 85,000 distinct CDR3 sequences in the sample, roughly 15% were seen once. The sample consisted of CD8+ T cells not binding an NS4B(214-222) dextramer, sorted from PBMCs, taken about 21 days after the first yellow fever vaccination. The receptors come from a man younger than 30 who received the YFV17D yellow fever vaccine.

This clonotype appeared a single time. This chain uses TRBV15 with TRBJ2-5; a weak D match, TRBD2 (6 bases). The V end lost 4 bases, the J end lost 5 bases, and 14 bases lay between the germline ends. CDR1 and CDR2 (germline): LNHNV, YYDKDF (reference sequence). This CDR3 contains 14 residues. The CDR3 DNA sequence: TGTGCCACCAGCACTCGGAGGGCCGCGGAGACCCAGTACTTC. It yields the protein CATSTRRAAETQYF.

This clonotype has only a few counts. The chain recombines TRBV11-2 with TRBJ2-1, with D hard to call. The CDR3 is made up of 14 amino acids. V lost 6 bases and J 5 bases, leaving 14 bases between the germline ends. CDR1 and CDR2 (germline): SGHAT, FQNNGV. This CDR3 is CASSFPTPNNEQFF. The CDR3 nucleotides read TGTGCCAGCAGTTTTCCGACTCCTAACAATGAGCAGTTCTTC. The complete variable domain, with remaining parts taken from reference TRBV11-2 and TRBJ2-1, reads EAGVAQSPRYKIIEKRQSVAFWCNPISGHATLYWYQQILGQGPKLLIQFQNNGVVDDSQLPKDRFSAERLKGVDSTLKIQPAKLEDSAVYLCASSFPTPNNEQFFGPGTRLTVL.

This clonotype was observed a few times. This rearrangement joins TRBV4-3 to TRBJ2-6; D might be TRBD1 or TRBD2, each matching 5 bases. This CDR3 is built from 17 residues. CDR1 and CDR2 from the germline V gene are LGHNA and YSLEER. Trimming pared 3 bases from V and 0 bases from J, leaving 12 bases between. The chain's CDR3 is CASSQRGFGSGANVLTF. The CDR3 region has the DNA TGCGCCAGCAGCCAGAGGGGCTTTGGCTCTGGGGCCAACGTCCTGACTTTC.

This chain uses TRBV19 with TRBJ2-1; possibly TRBD1 for D (5 bases). The V and J ends lost 5 bases and 4 bases respectively, with 15 bases between them. The CDR3 contains 15 residues. Germline CDR1 reads LNHDA; CDR2 reads SQIVND (reference sequence). The CDR3 DNA follows: TGTGCCAGTAGTCCGCTGACAGTATCATACAATGAGCAGTTCTTC. Amino acids: CASSPLTVSYNEQFF.

This clonotype has just a few counts. The chain couples TRBV6-2 or TRBV6-3 to TRBJ2-2; D perhaps matches TRBD2 (6 bases). In germline, CDR1 is MNHEY, CDR2 SVGEGT. The CDR3 runs 14 residues. V dropped 7 bases and J dropped 1 base, with 10 bases sitting between them. CDR3 amino acids: CASNRGRNTGELFF. In DNA, the CDR3 is TGTGCCAGCAATCGGGGGAGGAACACCGGGGAGCTGTTTTTT.

This chain links TRBV12-3 or TRBV12-4 with TRBJ1-5, with no clear D. CDR3 size: 16 residues. The V end was cut by 3 bases, the J end by 2 bases, with 14 bases between. CDR3 DNA sequence: TGTGCCAGCAGTTTGGAGGTCCCGGCGGGCAATCAGCCCCAGCATTTT. Residues: CASSLEVPAGNQPQHF.

This clonotype was counted ten times or more. The rearrangement joins TRBV5-8 to TRBJ1-1, with 7 bases lining up with TRBD1. Germline CDR1 reads SGHTS; CDR2 reads YDEGEE. This CDR3 is 14 amino acids long. With 3 bases clipped from V and 3 bases from J, the junction kept 5 bases outside the gene matches. CDR3 sequence: CASSSGGGDTEAFF. In nucleotides, the CDR3 is TGTGCCAGCAGCTCAGGGGGTGGGGACACTGAAGCTTTCTTT.

This clonotype has just a few counts. The chain couples TRBV4-3 to TRBJ2-3, with D tentatively TRBD2 (5 bases). In germline, CDR1 is LGHNA, CDR2 YSLEER. The CDR3 has 17 amino acids. V lost 0 bases and J 2 bases, leaving 15 bases between the germline ends. DNA of the CDR3: TGCGCCAGCAGCCAAGAAGGAGACTATGCGATCACAGATACGCAGTATTTT. The encoded protein is CASSQEGDYAITDTQYF.

CDR3 DNA sequence: TGCAGCGTTTCCCAGGGGCATCTCAATGAGCAGTTCTTC. Amino acid sequence: CSVSQGHLNEQFF. V gene TRBV29-1 combines with J gene TRBJ2-1; D is perhaps TRBD1 (6 bases). Between the trimmed V and J ends, which lost 5 bases and 6 bases, there was a span of 14 bases. CDR1 is SQVTM and CDR2 is ANQGSEA in the germline V gene. This CDR3 is built from 13 residues.

This clonotype was observed a few times. The chain carries TRBV2 and TRBJ2-3; perhaps TRBD1 as D (5 bases). The germline V gene has CDR1 SNHLY and CDR2 FYNNEI. CDR3 size: 14 residues. Between the trimmed V and J ends, which lost 0 bases and 1 base, there was a span of 5 bases. The CDR3 bases are TGTGCCAGCAGTGAAGCAGGGGGCACAGATACGCAGTATTTT. This gives the protein CASSEAGGTDTQYF.

This clonotype was seen only a few times. The V call is TRBV7-9, the J call TRBJ2-1; TRBD1 matches 9 bases. J was trimmed by 9 bases and V by 7 bases; bases with no gene match: 19. The CDR3 contains 17 residues. Germline lookup yields CDR1 SEHNR and CDR2 FQNEAQ (reference sequence). The DNA for the CDR3 is TGTGCCAGCACCTCCACCGATTGGACAGGGGCAGCCGGTGAGCAGTTCTTC. Translation: CASTSTDWTGAAGEQFF.

This clonotype was observed a few times. J is TRBJ1-1 and V is TRBV19, with D possibly being TRBD1 (5 bases). This CDR3 contains 13 residues. Trimming shortened V by 3 bases and J by 3 bases, and 8 bases separated the two germline ends. CDR1 is LNHDA, CDR2 SQIVND, per germline (reference sequence). The CDR3 reads CASSMGRYTEAFF. In DNA form, the CDR3 reads TGTGCCAGTAGTATGGGACGTTACACTGAAGCTTTCTTT.